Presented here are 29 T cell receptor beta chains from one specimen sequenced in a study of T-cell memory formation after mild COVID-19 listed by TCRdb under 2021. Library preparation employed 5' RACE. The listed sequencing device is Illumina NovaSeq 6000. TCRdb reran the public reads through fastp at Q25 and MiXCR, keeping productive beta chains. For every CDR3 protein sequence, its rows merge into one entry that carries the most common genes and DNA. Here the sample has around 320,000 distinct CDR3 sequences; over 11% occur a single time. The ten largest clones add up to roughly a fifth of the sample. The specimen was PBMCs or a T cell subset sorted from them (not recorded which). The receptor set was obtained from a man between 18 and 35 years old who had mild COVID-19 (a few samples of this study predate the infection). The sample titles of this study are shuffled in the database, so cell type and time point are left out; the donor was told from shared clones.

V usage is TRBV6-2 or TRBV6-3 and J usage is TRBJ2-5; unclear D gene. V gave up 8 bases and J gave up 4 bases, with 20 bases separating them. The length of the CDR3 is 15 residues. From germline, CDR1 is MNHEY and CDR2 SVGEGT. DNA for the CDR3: TGTGCCAGCGGTGAGGTCTCCCGATGGTCAGAGACCCAGTACTTC. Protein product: CASGEVSRWSETQYF.

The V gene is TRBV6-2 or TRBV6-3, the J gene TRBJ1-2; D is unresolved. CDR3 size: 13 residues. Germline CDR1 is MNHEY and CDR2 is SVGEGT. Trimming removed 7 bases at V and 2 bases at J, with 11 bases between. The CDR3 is CASTPDSNYGYTF. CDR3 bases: TGTGCCAGCACCCCGGATTCGAACTATGGCTACACCTTC.

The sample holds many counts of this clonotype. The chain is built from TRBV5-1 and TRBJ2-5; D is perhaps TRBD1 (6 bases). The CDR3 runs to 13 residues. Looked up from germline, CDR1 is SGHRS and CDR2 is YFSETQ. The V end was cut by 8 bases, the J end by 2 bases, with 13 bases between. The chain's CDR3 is CASRRQDQETQYF. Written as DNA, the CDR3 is TGCGCCAGTCGGAGACAGGATCAAGAGACCCAGTACTTC. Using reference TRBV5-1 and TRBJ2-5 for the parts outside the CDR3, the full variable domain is KAGVTQTPRYLIKTRGQQVTLSCSPISGHRSVSWYQQTPGQGLQFLFEYFSETQRNKGNFPGRFSGRQFSNSRSEMNVSTLELGDSALYLCASRRQDQETQYFGPGTRLLVL.

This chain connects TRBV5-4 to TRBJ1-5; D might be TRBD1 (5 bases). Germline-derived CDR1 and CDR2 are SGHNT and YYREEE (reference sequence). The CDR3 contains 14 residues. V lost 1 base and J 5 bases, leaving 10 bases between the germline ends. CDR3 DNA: TGTGCCAGCAGCTTGCAGGGCGGGGATCAGCCCCAGCATTTT. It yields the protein CASSLQGGDQPQHF.

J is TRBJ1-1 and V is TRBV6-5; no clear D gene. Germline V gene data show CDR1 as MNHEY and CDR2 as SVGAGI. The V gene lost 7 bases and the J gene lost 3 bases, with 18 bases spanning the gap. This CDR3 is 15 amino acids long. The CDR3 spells CASTRTYPRDTEAFF. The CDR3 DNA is TGTGCCAGCACTCGAACGTACCCGAGGGACACTGAAGCTTTCTTT.

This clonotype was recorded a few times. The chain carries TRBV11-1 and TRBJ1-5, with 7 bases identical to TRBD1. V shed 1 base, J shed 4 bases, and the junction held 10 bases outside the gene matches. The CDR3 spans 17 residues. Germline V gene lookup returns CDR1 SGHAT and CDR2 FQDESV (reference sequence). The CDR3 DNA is TGTGCCAGCAGCTTAGGGCGGGACAGCGAAGGGAATCAGCCCCAGCATTTT. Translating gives CASSLGRDSEGNQPQHF. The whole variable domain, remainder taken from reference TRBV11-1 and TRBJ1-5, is EAEVAQSPRYKITEKSQAVAFWCDPISGHATLYWYRQILGQGPELLVQFQDESVVDDSQLPKDRFSAERLKGVDSTLKIQPAELGDSAMYLCASSLGRDSEGNQPQHFGDGTRLSIL.

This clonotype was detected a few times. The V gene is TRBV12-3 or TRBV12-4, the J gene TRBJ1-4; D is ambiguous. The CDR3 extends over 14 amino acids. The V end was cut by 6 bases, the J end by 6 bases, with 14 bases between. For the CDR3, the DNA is TGTGCCAGCAGAGGCCAGATAGCTGATGAAAAACTGTTTTTT. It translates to CASRGQIADEKLFF.

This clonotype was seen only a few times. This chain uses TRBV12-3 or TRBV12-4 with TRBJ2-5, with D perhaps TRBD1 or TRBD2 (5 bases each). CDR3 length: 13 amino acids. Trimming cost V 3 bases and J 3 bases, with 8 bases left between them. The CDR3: CASSFGAKETQYF. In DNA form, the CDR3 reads TGTGCCAGCAGTTTCGGGGCTAAAGAGACCCAGTACTTC.

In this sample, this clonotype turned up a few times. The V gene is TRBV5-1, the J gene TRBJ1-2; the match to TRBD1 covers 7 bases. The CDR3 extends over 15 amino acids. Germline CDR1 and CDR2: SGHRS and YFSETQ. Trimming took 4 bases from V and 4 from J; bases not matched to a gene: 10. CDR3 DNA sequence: TGCGCCAGCAGCGCGAGGACAGGTTCGAGCTATGGCTACACCTTC. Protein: CASSARTGSSYGYTF. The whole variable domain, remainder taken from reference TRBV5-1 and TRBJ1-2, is KAGVTQTPRYLIKTRGQQVTLSCSPISGHRSVSWYQQTPGQGLQFLFEYFSETQRNKGNFPGRFSGRQFSNSRSEMNVSTLELGDSALYLCASSARTGSSYGYTFGSGTRLTVV.

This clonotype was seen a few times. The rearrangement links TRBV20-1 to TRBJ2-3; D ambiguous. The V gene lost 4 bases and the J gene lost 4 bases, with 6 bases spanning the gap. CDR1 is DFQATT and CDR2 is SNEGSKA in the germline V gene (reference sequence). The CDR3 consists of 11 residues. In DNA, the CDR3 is TGCAGTGCTAAGCTTGCAGATACGCAGTATTTT. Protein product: CSAKLADTQYF.

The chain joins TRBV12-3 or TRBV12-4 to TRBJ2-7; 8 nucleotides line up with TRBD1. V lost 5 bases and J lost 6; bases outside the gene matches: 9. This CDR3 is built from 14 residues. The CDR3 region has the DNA TGTGCCAGCAGTACAGGGGGTGGTAGAGTCGAGCAGTACTTC. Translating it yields CASSTGGGRVEQYF.

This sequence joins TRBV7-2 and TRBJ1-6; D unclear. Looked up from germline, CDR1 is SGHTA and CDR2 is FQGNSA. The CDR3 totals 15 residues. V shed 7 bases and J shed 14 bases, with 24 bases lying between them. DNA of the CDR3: TGTGCCAGCATTAATAGAGCGGGTGGCAGGCTGACCCTCCACTTT. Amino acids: CASINRAGGRLTLHF.

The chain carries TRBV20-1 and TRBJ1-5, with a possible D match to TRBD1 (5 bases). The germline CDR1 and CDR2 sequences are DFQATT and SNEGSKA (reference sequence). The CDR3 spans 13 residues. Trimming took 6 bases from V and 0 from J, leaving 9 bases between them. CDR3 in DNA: TGCAGTGCCGGGGGTGATAGCAATCAGCCCCAGCATTTT. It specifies CSAGGDSNQPQHF.

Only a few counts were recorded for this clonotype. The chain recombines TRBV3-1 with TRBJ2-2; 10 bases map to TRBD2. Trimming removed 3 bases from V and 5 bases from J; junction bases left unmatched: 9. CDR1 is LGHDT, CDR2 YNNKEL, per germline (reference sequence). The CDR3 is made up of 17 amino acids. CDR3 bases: TGTGCCAGCAGCCACGGAGGTATAGCGGGGGGAACCGGGGAGCTGTTTTTT. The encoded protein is CASSHGGIAGGTGELFF. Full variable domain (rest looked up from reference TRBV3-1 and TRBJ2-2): DTAVSQTPKYLVTQMGNDKSIKCEQNLGHDTMYWYKQDSKKFLKIMFSYNNKELIINETVPNRFSPKSPDKAHLNLHINSLELGDSAVYFCASSHGGIAGGTGELFFGEGSRLTVL.

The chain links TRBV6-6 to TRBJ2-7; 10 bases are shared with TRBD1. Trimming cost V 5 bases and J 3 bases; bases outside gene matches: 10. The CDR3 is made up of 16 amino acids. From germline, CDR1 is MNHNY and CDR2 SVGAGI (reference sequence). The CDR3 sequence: CASSRNPGQGLYEQYV. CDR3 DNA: TGTGCCAGCAGTCGAAATCCGGGACAGGGGCTCTACGAGCAGTACGTC.

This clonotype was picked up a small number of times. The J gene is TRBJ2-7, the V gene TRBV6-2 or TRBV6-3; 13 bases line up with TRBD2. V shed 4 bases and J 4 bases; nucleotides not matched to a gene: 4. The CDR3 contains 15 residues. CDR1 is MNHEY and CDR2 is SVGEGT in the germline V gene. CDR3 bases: TGTGCCAGCAGTTCCGGGACTAGCGGGGCATACGAGCAGTACTTC. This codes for CASSSGTSGAYEQYF.

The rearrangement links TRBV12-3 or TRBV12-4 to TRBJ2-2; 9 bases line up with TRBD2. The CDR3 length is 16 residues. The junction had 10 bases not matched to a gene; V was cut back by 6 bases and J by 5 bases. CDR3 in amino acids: CASRYSGGRNTGELFF. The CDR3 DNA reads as TGTGCCAGCAGATATAGCGGGGGCCGGAATACCGGGGAGCTGTTTTTT.

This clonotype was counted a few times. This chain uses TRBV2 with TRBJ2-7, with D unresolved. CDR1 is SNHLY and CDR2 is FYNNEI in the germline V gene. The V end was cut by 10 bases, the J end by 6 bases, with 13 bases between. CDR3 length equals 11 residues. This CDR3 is CATSPFSEQYF. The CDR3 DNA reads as TGTGCCACCAGCCCGTTTAGCGAGCAGTACTTC. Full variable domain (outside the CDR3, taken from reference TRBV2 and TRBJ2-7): EPEVTQTPSHQVTQMGQEVILRCVPISNHLYFYWYRQILGQKVEFLVSFYNNEISEKSEIFDDQFSVERPDGSNFTLKIRSTKLEDSAMYFCATSPFSEQYFGPGTRLTVT.

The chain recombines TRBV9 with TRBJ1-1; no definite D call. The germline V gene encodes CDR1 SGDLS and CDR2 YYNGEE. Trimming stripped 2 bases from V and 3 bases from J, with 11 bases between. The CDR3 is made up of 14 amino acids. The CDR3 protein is CASSVGVLDTEAFF. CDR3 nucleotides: TGTGCCAGCAGCGTCGGTGTACTAGACACTGAAGCTTTCTTT. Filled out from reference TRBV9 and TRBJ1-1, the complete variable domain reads DSGVTQTPKHLITATGQRVTLRCSPRSGDLSVYWYQQSLDQGLQFLIQYYNGEERAKGNILERFSAQQFPDLHSELNLSSLELGDSALYFCASSVGVLDTEAFFGQGTRLTVV.

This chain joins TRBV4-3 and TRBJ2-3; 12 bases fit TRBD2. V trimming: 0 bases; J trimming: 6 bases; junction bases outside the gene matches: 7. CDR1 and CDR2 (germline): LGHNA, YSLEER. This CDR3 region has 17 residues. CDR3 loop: CASSQDPLAGGLDTQYF. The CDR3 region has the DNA TGCGCCAGCAGCCAAGATCCGCTAGCGGGGGGGTTGGATACGCAGTATTTT.

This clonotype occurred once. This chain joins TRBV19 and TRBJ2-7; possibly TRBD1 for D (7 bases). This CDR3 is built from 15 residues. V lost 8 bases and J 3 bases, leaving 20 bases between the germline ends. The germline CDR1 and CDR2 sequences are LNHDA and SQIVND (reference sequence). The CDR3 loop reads CASVVRAGGIYEQYV. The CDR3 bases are TGTGCCAGTGTCGTCCGGGCAGGGGGGATCTACGAGCAGTACGTC.

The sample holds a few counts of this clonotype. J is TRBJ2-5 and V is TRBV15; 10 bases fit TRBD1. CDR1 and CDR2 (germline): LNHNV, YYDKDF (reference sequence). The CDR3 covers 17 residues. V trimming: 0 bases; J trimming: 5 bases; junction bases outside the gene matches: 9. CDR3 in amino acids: CATSRDAGQGSLETQYF. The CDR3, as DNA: TGTGCCACCAGCAGAGATGCGGGACAGGGGAGTTTGGAGACCCAGTACTTC.

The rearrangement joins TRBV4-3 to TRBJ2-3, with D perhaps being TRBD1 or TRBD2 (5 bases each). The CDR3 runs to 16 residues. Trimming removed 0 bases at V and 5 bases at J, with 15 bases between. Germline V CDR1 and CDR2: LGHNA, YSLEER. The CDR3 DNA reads TGCGCCAGCAGCCAAGATCGTGGGGCCGGAGGAGATACGCAGTATTTT. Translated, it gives CASSQDRGAGGDTQYF.

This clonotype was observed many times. CDR3 in DNA: TGTGCCAGCAGCCCCCTTAACACCGGGGAGCTGTTTTTT. Protein sequence: CASSPLNTGELFF. The chain has TRBV7-3 and TRBJ2-2; D is undetermined. Germline CDR1 SGHTA, CDR2 FQGTGA. V was shortened by 5 bases and J by 2 bases, with 6 bases between the two germline ends. The CDR3 contains 13 residues. Full variable domain (rest looked up from reference TRBV7-3 and TRBJ2-2): GAGVSQTPSNKVTEKGKYVELRCDPISGHTALYWYRQSLGQGPEFLIYFQGTGAADDSGLPNDRFFAVRPEGSVSTLKIQRTERGDSAVYLCASSPLNTGELFFGEGSRLTVL.

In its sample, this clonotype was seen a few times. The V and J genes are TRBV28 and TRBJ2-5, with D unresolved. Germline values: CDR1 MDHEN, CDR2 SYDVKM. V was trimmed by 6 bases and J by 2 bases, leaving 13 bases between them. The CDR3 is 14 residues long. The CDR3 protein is CASRASRGQETQYF. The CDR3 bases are TGTGCCAGCAGAGCTTCCCGTGGACAAGAGACCCAGTACTTC.

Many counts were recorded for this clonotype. CDR3 coding DNA: TGCGCCAGCAGCCGACAGGGCAACCGGGAGCTGTTTTTT. Its protein is CASSRQGNRELFF. The V gene is TRBV4-3, the J gene TRBJ2-2, with 7 bases lining up with TRBD1. This CDR3 is built from 13 residues. Germline V CDR1 and CDR2: LGHNA, YSLEER. The ends lost 4 bases at V and 9 bases at J; junction bases unmatched: 5.

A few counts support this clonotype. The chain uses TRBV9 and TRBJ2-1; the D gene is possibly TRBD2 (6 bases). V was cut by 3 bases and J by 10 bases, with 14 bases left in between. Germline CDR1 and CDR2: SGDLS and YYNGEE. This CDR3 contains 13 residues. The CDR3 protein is CASSASVGGEQFF. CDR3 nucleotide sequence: TGTGCCAGCAGCGCCTCGGTTGGAGGGGAGCAGTTCTTC.

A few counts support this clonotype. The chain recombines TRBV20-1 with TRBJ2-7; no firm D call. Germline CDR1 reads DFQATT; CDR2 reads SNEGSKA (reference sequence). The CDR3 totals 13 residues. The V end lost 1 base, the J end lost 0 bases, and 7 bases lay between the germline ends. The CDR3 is CSARGWTSYEQYF. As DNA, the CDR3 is TGCAGTGCTAGAGGGTGGACCTCCTACGAGCAGTACTTC.

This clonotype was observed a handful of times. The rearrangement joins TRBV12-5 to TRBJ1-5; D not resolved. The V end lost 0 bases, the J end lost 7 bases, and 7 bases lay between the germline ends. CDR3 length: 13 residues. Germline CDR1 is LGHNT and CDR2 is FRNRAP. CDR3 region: CASGLVLGQPQHF. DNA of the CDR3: TGTGCTAGTGGTTTGGTACTGGGACAGCCCCAGCATTTT. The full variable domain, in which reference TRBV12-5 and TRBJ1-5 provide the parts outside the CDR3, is DARVTQTPRHKVTEMGQEVTMRCQPILGHNTVFWYRQTMMQGLELLAYFRNRAPLDDSGMPKDRFSAEMPDATLATLKIQPSEPRDSAVYFCASGLVLGQPQHFGDGTRLSIL.